This TCR beta chain was sequenced for a study of shared clonotypes between healthy human individuals. All of the donors resided in Nashville, Tennessee, and each was a Caucasian adult. Assay: immunoSEQ multiplex PCR; the TCRdb copy retains only in-frame clones and omits some. This sample yields some 320,000 clones, of which roughly 84% are seen a single time; roughly 15% belongs to the top ten. The source of this sequence is a man aged 18 to 29 in good health. Sequenced input: memory CD8+ T cells sorted from blood. Subset denoted: CD45RO+ cells pooled with CCR7-negative TemRA cells.

CDR3 sequence (DNA): TGTGCCAGCAGTTTTGTTTGGGGGGCGCGCGATTCACCCCTCCACTTT. As protein: CASSFVWGARDSPLHF. The chain combines TRBV27 with TRBJ1-6, with a weak D call TRBD1 (6 bases). Trimming took 3 bases from V and 8 from J, leaving 17 bases between them. This CDR3 region has 16 residues. In germline, CDR1 is MNHEY, CDR2 SMNVEV (reference sequence).